Here is one T cell receptor (beta chain) with its context. Its target is unknown. Trimming removed 2 bases from V and 3 bases from J; junction bases left unmatched: 3. The CDR3 has 17 amino acids. The germline V gene encodes CDR1 MNHEY and CDR2 SVGAGI. This sample was included in a study of T cells in Graves' hyperthyroidism and ophthalmopathy. General observations from the study: The model foresaw ophthalmopathy a median roughly 6 months prior to onset.

Amplified TCR beta CDR3 regions came from RNA transcripts. Initially, a first-round RT-PCR of the TCR CDR3 employed the HTBI primer set. A single record per CDR3 protein comes from TCRdb applying MiXCR to the multiplex PCR reads. Altogether hundreds of thousands of distinct CDR3 sequences are present, around 17% being singletons, with the ten largest covering more than 15%. What was sequenced was blood. The chain uses TRBV6-5 and TRBJ2-1, with TRBD2 identical over 14 bases. This TCR came from a woman aged 18-35 years with Graves' hyperthyroidism. CDR3 region: CASSYPGLAGDYNEQFF. The CDR3 DNA reads TGTGCCAGCAGTTACCCGGGACTAGCGGGGGACTACAATGAGCAGTTCTTC.